This TCR beta chain was recovered during a study of blood T cell repertoires in COVID-19 (dated by TCRdb to the early 2020s). In the study overall: The collaborator samples originated in the United States, Italy and Spain and spanned the acute and convalescent phases of COVID-19. The material from the prospective study consisted of cDNA or gDNA derived from T cells, B-cell-depleted T cells, or PBMCs. Subjects who had been exposed to COVID-19, were actively infected with it, or had recovered from it provided the deeply sampled blood TCRbeta repertoires that made up the dataset. A freely available public database, intended as a resource for researchers studying the immune response to SARS-CoV-2, is where the repertoires were released. The samples were drawn from two sources: the first 160 participants of the ongoing ImmuneRACE study, and 1,200 or so subjects contributed by 6 global collaborators. A de-identified subject ID, COVID-19 status, age in years and sex were almost always included in the sample metadata. Where available, HLA class I and class II types were taken from metadata supplied by the sample provider and were not determined by assay-based typing. The full study reports these points: How much clinical and demographic metadata was included differed by source and by participant, and the metadata was provided uncurated.

After removal of 3 bases from V and 2 bases from J, the junction retains 3 bases not matched to a gene. Per the germline V gene, SGDLS is the CDR1 and YYNGEE is the CDR2. There are 15 amino acids in the CDR3, from cysteine to phenylalanine inclusive. CDR3 DNA only is kept here, 45 bases in frame from base 1. The collaborating institutions used their own protocols to collect whole blood in K2EDTA tubes. For TCRbeta analysis, collaborators shipped samples in one of three forms: frozen whole blood, isolated PBMCs, or DNA extracted from either of those sample types. TCRbeta CDR3 regions were amplified from genomic DNA by means of the immunoSEQ Assay, a bias-controlled multiplex PCR. For the original study's pipeline: The number of nucleated cells in each sample was estimated from the amplification of reference gene primers within the assay. Sequence reads were collapsed and filtered to measure the absolute abundance of every unique TCRbeta CDR3 rearrangement. For each sample, productive Simpson clonality was calculated as the square root of Simpson's diversity index over productive rearrangements. TCRdb retrieved this table from immuneACCESS and kept in-frame rearrangements only. Not all clones are present; in checked studies, unresolved V genes account for under half, and no reason is known for the remainder. The DNA was the basis for D and trimming; V, J and clone size are from that table. The sample table lists 30,000 or so clones, roughly nine tenths of them with a count of one. The ten largest clones capture 5.4% of the sample.

On this clone itself: Its antigen specificity is not known. No base quality information exists; no much larger clone differs at one position.

The chain is encoded by TRBV9 joined to TRBJ2-3, and 10 junction bases match TRBD2. Sequenced material: peripheral blood. The receptor comes from a human donor in a cohort sampled during active COVID-19. CDR3 protein: CASSAGLAATDTQYF. In nucleotides, the sequence is TGTGCCAGCAGCGCAGGACTAGCGGCCACAGATACGCAGTATTTT. The full variable domain, with segments outside the CDR3 supplied by the reference TRBV9 and TRBJ2-3 proteins, appears as DSGVTQTPKHLITATGQRVTLRCSPRSGDLSVYWYQQSLDQGLQFLIQYYNGEERAKGNILERFSAQQFPDLHSELNLSSLELGDSALYFCASSAGLAATDTQYFGPGTRLTVL.